The T cell receptor beta chain under discussion was sequenced for a study of glioma-infiltrating T cells after dendritic cell vaccination. Study context: The vaccine used monocyte-derived dendritic cells pulsed overnight with autologous tumor lysate.

TCRdb keeps only in-frame clones here, not all; method: immunoSEQ multiplex PCR. Among just under 85,000 clones listed, over 85% were seen once. Germline loops: CDR1 MDHEN, CDR2 SYDVKM. The CDR3 totals 13 residues. Trimming cost V 3 bases and J 10 bases, with 15 bases left between them. Findings and caveats of the study: Longer survival after dendritic cell vaccination followed higher pretreatment TIL content. No direct clonality-survival link was found; a diverse polyclonal response may matter. Only a small number of patients had complete blood and tumor samples.

About this clone: Its antigen is not identified.

The receptor's source is a human donor with glioblastoma. Sequenced here: blood, sampled before dendritic cell vaccination. V usage is TRBV28 and J usage is TRBJ1-1, with D maybe TRBD1 (5 bases). Here the CDR3 reads CASSLIGTRGAFF. The CDR3 nucleotides read TGTGCCAGCAGTTTGATAGGAACAAGGGGAGCTTTCTTT.